This T cell receptor beta chain was sequenced for a study of OX40 agonist ivuxolimab in advanced cancers. Overall study: Each dose-escalation patient presented with hepatocellular carcinoma, melanoma, renal cell or head and neck cancer. Prior anti-PD-1, anti-PD-L1 or anti-CTLA-4 therapy did not bar entry, and approximately 40% had some.

Sequenced by immunoSEQ multiplex PCR; TCRdb stores in-frame clones only, minus some. The sample includes approximately 70,000 clones, under 95% of them seen just once. Findings and caveats of the study: CD4+ and CD8+ T cells in blood underwent clonal expansion by week 6 at 0.1 to 3.0 mg/kg.

As concerns this clone: Its antigen is still unknown.

Trimming took 5 bases from V and 3 from J, leaving 11 bases between them. The germline V gene encodes CDR1 LNHDA and CDR2 SQIVND (reference sequence). This CDR3 region has 15 residues. Autoimmune disease history or systemic immunosuppression was exclusionary. The sample was CD4+ or CD8+ T cells sorted from blood, taken in a trial of the OX40 agonist ivuxolimab. This clonotype originated in an adult with an advanced solid tumor such as melanoma, head and neck, liver or kidney cancer. This chain joins TRBV19 and TRBJ2-6; D remains unclear. This chain's CDR3 is CASSLTSFGANVLTF. CDR3 nucleotide sequence: TGTGCCAGTAGTCTTACCTCTTTTGGGGCCAACGTCCTGACTTTC.